Below, 18 T cell receptor beta chains from the same sample are listed, as sequenced in a study of blood T cells in healthy people across ages. Sample-barcoded 5' priming and a J-beta primer mix drove a second PCR of roughly 7 to 11 cycles. TCRdb reanalysed the 5' RACE reads using MiXCR and keeps one entry per CDR3 protein. This sample has more than 800,000 distinct CDR3 sequences, with more than 35% found just once. The sequenced sample consisted of blood. The receptors were gathered from a woman aged 55-70 years in good health.

This clonotype was recorded only once. The chain combines TRBV12-3 or TRBV12-4 with TRBJ2-7; 8 bases align to TRBD2. Trimming at V came to 5 bases and at J to 5 bases, leaving 11 bases not matched to a gene. CDR3 length: 15 amino acids. The CDR3 bases are TGTGCCAGCAGTGGCACTCGAGCGGGAGCTGACGAGCAGTACTTC. It translates to CASSGTRAGADEQYF.

The chain has TRBV3-1 and TRBJ2-7; D not certain. The CDR3 is 12 residues long. Trimming pared 3 bases from V and 4 bases from J, leaving 7 bases between. The germline gives CDR1 LGHDT, CDR2 YNNKEL (reference sequence). DNA for the CDR3: TGTGCCAGCAGCCACGAATATTACGAGCAGTACTTC. Translated: CASSHEYYEQYF.

Only a few counts were recorded for this clonotype. The V and J genes are TRBV6-5 and TRBJ2-7; TRBD1 agrees at 7 bases. Germline CDR1 is MNHEY and CDR2 is SVGAGI. The trim removed 6 bases at V and 3 bases at J, leaving 5 bases unmatched. CDR3 length: 13 amino acids. The CDR3 DNA is TGTGCCAGCAGACCGACAGGGCACTACGAGCAGTACTTC. This translates into CASRPTGHYEQYF.

This clonotype occurred once. This chain uses TRBV27 with TRBJ1-4, with 7 bases fitting TRBD1. Germline CDR1 MNHEY, CDR2 SMNVEV (reference sequence). V was pared by 3 bases and J by 3 bases, with 7 bases of the junction left unmatched. This CDR3 has 16 residues. CDR3 in amino acids: CASSFLGQDPNEKLFF. The CDR3 DNA follows: TGTGCCAGCAGTTTCCTCGGACAGGATCCTAATGAAAAACTGTTTTTT. The complete variable domain, with remaining parts taken from reference TRBV27 and TRBJ1-4, reads EAQVTQNPRYLITVTGKKLTVTCSQNMNHEYMSWYRQDPGLGLRQIYYSMNVEVTDKGDVPEGYKVSRKEKRNFPLILESPSPNQTSLYFCASSFLGQDPNEKLFFGSGTQLSVL.

The CDR3 protein is CASRPQGAGTGELFF. The CDR3 region has the DNA TGTGCCAGCAGACCTCAGGGGGCGGGAACCGGGGAGCTGTTTTTT. This rearrangement joins TRBV27 to TRBJ2-2; 8 nucleotides agree with TRBD1. This CDR3 spans 15 amino acids. After removal of 6 bases from V and 5 bases from J, the junction contained 8 bases not matched to a gene. Germline-derived CDR1 and CDR2 are MNHEY and SMNVEV (reference sequence).

This rearrangement joins TRBV20-1 to TRBJ2-5; 7 bases match TRBD1. The J segment lost 1 base and the V segment lost 3 bases, leaving 2 bases of the junction unmatched. The germline CDR1 and CDR2 sequences are DFQATT and SNEGSKA (reference sequence). This CDR3 spans 13 amino acids. The DNA for the CDR3 is TGCAGTGCTAGGAGACAGGGCCAAGAGACCCAGTACTTC. Protein: CSARRQGQETQYF.

The chain has TRBV28 and TRBJ2-7, with 7 bases lining up with TRBD1. Trimming cost V 6 bases and J 2 bases; bases outside gene matches: 4. This CDR3 contains 13 residues. Germline V lookup: CDR1 MDHEN, CDR2 SYDVKM. The CDR3 region is CASRPGQTYEQYF. The CDR3 bases are TGTGCCAGCAGACCGGGACAGACCTACGAGCAGTACTTC.

The chain has TRBV20-1 and TRBJ2-5; possible D gene TRBD1, 6 bases. The V end was cut by 2 bases, the J end by 7 bases, with 14 bases between. The germline V gene encodes CDR1 DFQATT and CDR2 SNEGSKA (reference sequence). There are 13 residues in the CDR3. CDR3 residues: CSARQNKQGTQYF. The CDR3 DNA is TGCAGTGCTAGACAAAACAAACAGGGGACCCAGTACTTC.

The chain joins TRBV6-1 to TRBJ1-2, with 7 positions matching TRBD1. Trimming at V came to 6 bases and at J to 0 bases, leaving 7 bases not matched to a gene. The germline V gene encodes CDR1 MNHNS and CDR2 SASEGT. The CDR3 spans 15 residues. The DNA of the CDR3 is TGTGCCAGCAGGCTGGAAGGGGGCCCTAACTATGGCTACACCTTC. It encodes CASRLEGGPNYGYTF.

The chain uses TRBV10-3 and TRBJ2-1; D is perhaps TRBD2 (6 bases). With the DNA end fitting TRBJ2-7 better, the J assignment may be wrong. CDR1 is ENHRY, CDR2 SYGVKD, per germline. This CDR3 is 16 amino acids long. CDR3 coding DNA: TGTGCCATCAGGGTGGAGCGGGTGCCTTCCTACAATGAGCAGTACTTC. The encoded protein is CAIRVERVPSYNEQYF.

V and J are TRBV5-1 and TRBJ2-7, with D unclear. Trimming removed 2 bases at V and 5 bases at J, with 11 bases between. This CDR3 comprises 13 residues. Per germline, CDR1 SGHRS and CDR2 YFSETQ. CDR3 nucleotides: TGCGCCAGCAGCTTCCGGACCCTGCACGAGCAGTACTTC. It translates to CASSFRTLHEQYF.

CDR3 protein: CASSFRREVETQYF. The CDR3 DNA follows: TGTGCCAGCAGCTTTCGGCGGGAGGTCGAGACCCAGTACTTC. The chain has TRBV7-2 and TRBJ2-5; 8 bases agree with TRBD2. The CDR3 has 14 amino acids. V dropped 3 bases and J dropped 5; count of bases not matched to a gene: 5. Germline CDR1 and CDR2: SGHTA and FQGNSA.

The chain has TRBV7-9 and TRBJ2-1; a weak D match, TRBD2 (5 bases). The CDR3 spans 15 residues. Germline V lookup: CDR1 SEHNR, CDR2 FQNEAQ (reference sequence). Trimming took off 1 base at V and 5 bases at J, with 12 bases between the two ends. DNA for the CDR3: TGTGCCAGCAGCTTAGTCTTGGGAGACCACAATGAGCAGTTCTTC. Translation gives CASSLVLGDHNEQFF.

This clonotype appeared once. The chain is built from TRBV28 and TRBJ1-2; possible D gene TRBD1, 6 bases. Per germline, CDR1 MDHEN and CDR2 SYDVKM. The CDR3 is 15 amino acids. Trimming removed 3 bases from V and 3 bases from J, with 14 bases in between. This CDR3 is CASSLSLRGDYGYTF. The CDR3 coding sequence is TGTGCCAGCAGTTTGTCCCTCAGGGGCGACTATGGCTACACCTTC.

The V gene is TRBV29-1, the J gene TRBJ1-1; D unclear. This CDR3 has 13 amino acids. The V end lost 6 bases, the J end lost 1 base, and 12 bases lay between the germline ends. CDR1 and CDR2 from the germline V gene are SQVTM and ANQGSEA. The chain's CDR3 is CSVWVGRNTEAFF. The CDR3 coding sequence is TGCAGCGTCTGGGTCGGGAGGAACACTGAAGCTTTCTTT.

In its sample, this clonotype was seen a few times. This chain connects TRBV20-1 to TRBJ2-4; D gene uncertain. V shed 6 bases and J shed 9 bases, with 9 bases lying between them. This CDR3 has 10 residues. The V gene's germline CDR1 is DFQATT and CDR2 SNEGSKA (reference sequence). CDR3 in amino acids: CSAPNGIQYF. For the CDR3, the DNA is TGCAGTGCCCCAAATGGCATTCAGTACTTC.

Here the CDR3 reads CASSFARGGTDTQYF. CDR3 nucleotide sequence: TGTGCCAGCAGCTTTGCCCGCGGGGGAACAGATACGCAGTATTTT. V gene TRBV5-6 combines with J gene TRBJ2-3; the match to TRBD2 covers 7 bases. With 2 bases clipped from V and 3 bases from J, the junction kept 6 bases outside the gene matches. Germline values: CDR1 SGHDT, CDR2 YYEEEE. This CDR3 comprises 15 residues.

This chain joins TRBV29-1 and TRBJ2-1; D is possibly TRBD1 (6 bases). This CDR3 comprises 16 residues. Trimming pared 2 bases from V and 4 bases from J, leaving 18 bases between. The germline gives CDR1 SQVTM, CDR2 ANQGSEA. DNA of the CDR3: TGCAGCGTTGAACAACCGGGACAAGGCCCTTACAATGAGCAGTTCTTC. It specifies CSVEQPGQGPYNEQFF.